This TCR beta chain comes out of a study of T-cell memory formation after mild COVID-19. Using constant-segment primers, 5'RACE produced TCR alpha and TCR beta cDNA libraries carrying sample barcodes and UMIs. In TCRdb, the 5' RACE reads were re-called with MiXCR into one record per CDR3 protein. The sample lists about 320,000 distinct CDR3 sequences, roughly an eighth occurring once. Germline lookup yields CDR1 SNHLY and CDR2 FYNNEI. The CDR3 extends over 12 amino acids. V was pared by 7 bases and J by 5 bases, with 6 bases between. In regard to this clonotype: Its cognate antigen is unknown.

The study, taken as a whole, reports: The authors did not confirm SARS-CoV-2 specificity of second-wave clones peaking day 37. Later expanders leaned CD4+, whereas day 15 to 85 contracting clones were balanced CD4/CD8.

The receptor's source is a man aged 18 to 30 who had mild COVID-19 (a few samples of this study predate the infection). Cell type and time point are not known. Sequences were obtained from PBMCs or a T cell subset sorted from them (not recorded which). The gene calls are TRBV2 and TRBJ1-6; D is unresolved. The CDR3 protein is CASKDDNSPLHF. CDR3 bases: TGTGCCAGCAAGGATGATAATTCACCCCTCCACTTT.